The 15 T cell receptor beta chains listed next were all sequenced from one sample in a study of read filtering for tumor transcriptome and immune sequencing (dated by TCRdb to the early 2020s). TCRdb shows the sequencer as Illumina HiSeq 4000. Starting from 350 to 500 ng RNA, TCR libraries were constructed with the Immunoverse kit using molecular barcoded adaptors that cover the alpha/delta and beta/gamma chains. TCRdb's own reprocessing of the public reads used fastp at Q25 and MiXCR and kept productive beta chains. Merged by CDR3 protein, the rows form single entries marked with the most common genes and DNA. This sample has over 400 distinct CDR3 sequences in its table, and approximately 79% of those were observed once. 24% of the sample belongs to the ten largest clones. The sequenced sample was a population of CD138-negative cells sorted from bone marrow. The sample's cell subset or site, from its label and the paper: bone marrow mononuclear cells depleted of CD138+ plasma/myeloma cells by negative magnetic selection. These receptors originate from a donor aged 40 or older with multiple myeloma. This table probably holds off-target reads from a library built for another chain.

The V and J genes are TRBV6-5 and TRBJ1-6; D is unclear. Trimming stripped 2 bases from V and 10 bases from J, with 21 bases between. The CDR3 has 17 amino acids. Germline CDR1 is MNHEY and CDR2 is SVGAGI. The CDR3: CASSYGLPGRGRSPLHF. CDR3 sequence (DNA): TGTGCCAGCAGTTACGGTCTTCCCGGACGCGGGAGGTCACCCCTCCACTTT.

V and J are TRBV20-1 and TRBJ2-1; 9 bases map to TRBD2. Germline CDR1 is DFQATT and CDR2 is SNEGSKA (reference sequence). The CDR3 contains 13 residues. The V segment lost 5 bases and the J segment 5 bases; nucleotides outside the gene matches: 4. CDR3 bases: TGCAGTGCTGGGACTAGCAGAAACAATGAGCAGTTCTTC. This encodes CSAGTSRNNEQFF.

The sample holds one count of this clonotype. The chain employs TRBV4-2 and TRBJ1-2, with D unresolved. V lost 1 base and J 4 bases, leaving 10 bases between the germline ends. The CDR3 runs to 14 residues. Looked up from germline, CDR1 is LGHNA and CDR2 is YNFKEQ. The CDR3, as DNA: TGTGCCAGCAGCCAAGGATTAGACTCCTATGGCTACACCTTC. Translating it yields CASSQGLDSYGYTF.

V gene TRBV7-9 combines with J gene TRBJ2-5; no clear D gene. V dropped 6 bases and J dropped 5 bases, with 19 bases sitting between them. Germline V gene sequence: CDR1 SEHNR, CDR2 FQNEAQ (reference sequence). The CDR3 contains 15 residues. The CDR3 bases are TGTGCCAGCAGTTCAGGACCTTCCTTGAGGGAGACCCAGTACTTC. It codes for CASSSGPSLRETQYF.

The genes are TRBV3-1 and TRBJ2-1; 7 bases align to TRBD1. The CDR3 is 13 residues long. The trim removed 5 bases at V and 4 bases at J, leaving 2 bases unmatched. Germline CDR1 and CDR2: LGHDT and YNNKEL (reference sequence). The CDR3 bases are TGTGCCAGCAGCGCGGACAGGTACAATGAGCAGTTCTTC. Translated: CASSADRYNEQFF.

The rearrangement links TRBV11-2 to TRBJ2-5, with a possible D match to TRBD2 (6 bases). CDR1 and CDR2 (germline): SGHAT, FQNNGV. The CDR3 is 15 residues long. The V end was cut by 5 bases, the J end by 4 bases, with 17 bases between. The CDR3 coding sequence is TGTGCCAGCAGCCCGAGCGGGCGAAATAGAGAGACCCAGTACTTC. It specifies CASSPSGRNRETQYF. The variable domain in full, completed from reference TRBV11-2 and TRBJ2-5, reads EAGVAQSPRYKIIEKRQSVAFWCNPISGHATLYWYQQILGQGPKLLIQFQNNGVVDDSQLPKDRFSAERLKGVDSTLKIQPAKLEDSAVYLCASSPSGRNRETQYFGPGTRLLVL.

This clonotype is classed as hyperexpanded. The chain is built from TRBV20-1 and TRBJ2-1; TRBD2 matches at 7 bases. J was trimmed by 6 bases and V by 4 bases; bases with no gene match: 12. Germline loops: CDR1 DFQATT, CDR2 SNEGSKA (reference sequence). The CDR3 sequence is 15 residues long. In nucleotides, the CDR3 is TGCAGTGCTACCCTCGGCGGGAGTATTTCCAATGAGCAGTTCTTC. Residues: CSATLGGSISNEQFF.

This chain joins TRBV12-3 or TRBV12-4 and TRBJ2-1, with 9 bases lining up with TRBD2. The length of the CDR3 is 16 residues. J lost 4 bases, V lost 5 bases, and 9 bases had no gene match. This CDR3 is CASSRATAGGYNEQFF. CDR3 nucleotides: TGTGCCAGCAGTAGGGCCACAGCGGGAGGTTACAATGAGCAGTTCTTC.

As regards this clonotype: Germline and junction disagree at one end, which may indicate a read error. V gene TRBV28 combines with J gene TRBJ2-3, with 8 bases aligning to TRBD2. The CDR3 sequence is 17 residues long. Looked up from germline, CDR1 is MDHEN and CDR2 is SYDVKM. Here the CDR3 DNA reads TGTGCCAGCAGCCCGACCCAGCTAGGCGGGAGGTCGGATACGCAGTATTTC. Amino acids: CASSPTQLGGRSDTQYF.

This clonotype was counted a single time. The V call is TRBV20-1, the J call TRBJ2-7; 7 bases are shared with TRBD2. There are 14 residues in the CDR3. V gave up 4 bases and J gave up 3 bases; unmatched junction bases: 9. Germline V lookup: CDR1 DFQATT, CDR2 SNEGSKA (reference sequence). The chain's CDR3 is CSAKEGGSDYEQYF. The CDR3, as DNA: TGCAGTGCTAAAGAGGGCGGGAGCGACTACGAGCAGTACTTC.

The chain joins TRBV20-1 to TRBJ2-5, with D unresolved. The V gene's germline CDR1 is DFQATT and CDR2 SNEGSKA (reference sequence). This CDR3 contains 10 residues. The V gene lost 4 bases and the J gene lost 4 bases, with 4 bases spanning the gap. As DNA, the CDR3 is TGCAGTGCTACGTTAGAGACCCAGTACTTC. It is translated as CSATLETQYF.

The chain recombines TRBV5-6 with TRBJ1-1; the D is unclear. The V end was cut by 1 base, the J end by 7 bases, with 8 bases between. Germline V gene sequence: CDR1 SGHDT, CDR2 YYEEEE. The CDR3 length is 12 residues. The CDR3 region has the DNA TGTGCCAGCAGCTTGCTACAGCTTGAAGCTTTCTTT. This gives the protein CASSLLQLEAFF.

The rearrangement links TRBV20-1 to TRBJ1-1; D is unresolved. Trimming stripped 0 bases from V and 7 bases from J, with 3 bases between. Germline CDR1 is DFQATT and CDR2 is SNEGSKA (reference sequence). CDR3 size: 10 residues. CDR3 residues: CSARDYEAFF. The CDR3 DNA reads TGCAGTGCTAGAGATTATGAAGCTTTCTTT.

The gene calls are TRBV9 and TRBJ2-1; D gene unclear. Trimming pared 2 bases from V and 4 bases from J, leaving 10 bases between. From germline, CDR1 is SGDLS and CDR2 YYNGEE. The CDR3 runs to 14 residues. CDR3: CASSVAGRYNEQFF. The CDR3 region has the DNA TGTGCCAGCAGCGTTGCAGGCCGATACAATGAGCAGTTCTTC.

The chain combines TRBV20-1 with TRBJ2-7; a weak D match, TRBD2 (5 bases). The germline V and J ends were trimmed by 2 bases and 9 bases, with 17 bases remaining between them. Germline CDR1 DFQATT, CDR2 SNEGSKA (reference sequence). The CDR3 has 13 amino acids. DNA for the CDR3: TGCAGTGCTAGACTAGCCTCTTCGGCCGGGCAGTACTTC. Residues: CSARLASSAGQYF.